A selection of T cell receptor beta chains follows, all from one sample in a study of T cells expressing NK-cell markers. TCRdb re-called the 5' RACE reads and shows each CDR3 protein once, DNA omitted. The sample data list 140,000 to 150,000 distinct CDR3 sequences. Sequenced: blood T cells: a sorted CD56 or NKG2C T cell subset, CD4+ or CD8+ T cells, or bulk PBMC T cells (not recorded which). These receptors were taken from a man between 18 and 35 years old in good health. The CDR3 runs from the conserved cysteine through the conserved F or W. The order of the fields is V gene, J gene, CDR3 protein.

TRBV29-1	TRBJ2-7	CSVEGRTGVVYEQYF
TRBV5-1	TRBJ2-3	CASRVGTPTRAQYF
TRBV30	TRBJ2-3	CAWSGGTTDTQYF
TRBV19	TRBJ2-1	CASSPYTPTGDEQFF
TRBV12-3/TRBV12-4	TRBJ2-3	CASSPDRVDTQYF
TRBV6-2/TRBV6-3	TRBJ1-5	CASSYSIRGQPQHF
TRBV15	TRBJ2-6	CATWDPSGANVLTF
TRBV7-9	TRBJ2-1	CASSLRTGENNEQFF
TRBV5-1	TRBJ2-1	CASSYDLTAGGYNEQFF
TRBV9	TRBJ1-1	CASSVGAGNPNTEAFF
TRBV7-9	TRBJ2-7	CASSLPSGRSSYEQYF
TRBV7-2	TRBJ1-5	CASSFVQENQPQHF
TRBV30	TRBJ1-1	CAWEPGQGKHTEAFF
TRBV7-2	TRBJ2-7	CASGISNYEQYF
TRBV7-6	TRBJ2-1	CASSLAVGGGPDEQFF
TRBV29-1	TRBJ2-1	CSAEGVNEQFF
TRBV7-9	TRBJ1-5	CASSPGAGQPQHF
TRBV7-9	TRBJ1-6	CASSTGPGLNSPLHF
TRBV7-6	TRBJ2-7	CASSPGRTYYEQYF
TRBV4-1	TRBJ1-1	CASSQGTQGGGAFF
TRBV12-3/TRBV12-4	TRBJ1-5	CASTKGQSNQPQHF
TRBV27	TRBJ2-1	CASSFGTGIGFYNEQFF
TRBV25-1	TRBJ1-1	CASSEWGAEGTEAFF
TRBV28	TRBJ2-7	CASTPGYRASSYEQYF
TRBV12-3/TRBV12-4	TRBJ2-3	CASSFFLPRSSTDTQYF
TRBV29-1	TRBJ2-1	CSVVVSWDRADEQFF
TRBV28	TRBJ1-3	CASSFPTQGNTIYF
TRBV12-3/TRBV12-4	TRBJ2-5	CASSYPSGRETQYF
TRBV23-1	TRBJ2-1	CASSQRSGRARDEQFF
TRBV11-2	TRBJ2-3	CAAAGGPNTQYF